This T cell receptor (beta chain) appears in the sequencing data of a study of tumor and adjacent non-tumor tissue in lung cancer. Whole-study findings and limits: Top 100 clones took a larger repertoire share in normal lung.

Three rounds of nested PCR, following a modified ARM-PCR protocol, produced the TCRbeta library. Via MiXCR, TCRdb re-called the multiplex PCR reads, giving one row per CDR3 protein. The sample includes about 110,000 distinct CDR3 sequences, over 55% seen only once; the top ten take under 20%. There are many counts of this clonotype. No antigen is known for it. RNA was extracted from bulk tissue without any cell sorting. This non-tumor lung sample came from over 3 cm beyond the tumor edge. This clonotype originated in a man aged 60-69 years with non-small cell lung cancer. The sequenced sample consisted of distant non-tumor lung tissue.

Here the CDR3 reads CSVSGSHDQPQHF. DNA of the CDR3: TGCAGCGTTTCCGGGTCGCACGATCAGCCCCAGCATTTT. This chain links TRBV29-1 with TRBJ1-5; D unclear. Germline CDR1 reads SQVTM; CDR2 reads ANQGSEA. This CDR3 comprises 13 residues. The germline V and J ends were trimmed by 5 bases and 5 bases, with 13 bases remaining between them.